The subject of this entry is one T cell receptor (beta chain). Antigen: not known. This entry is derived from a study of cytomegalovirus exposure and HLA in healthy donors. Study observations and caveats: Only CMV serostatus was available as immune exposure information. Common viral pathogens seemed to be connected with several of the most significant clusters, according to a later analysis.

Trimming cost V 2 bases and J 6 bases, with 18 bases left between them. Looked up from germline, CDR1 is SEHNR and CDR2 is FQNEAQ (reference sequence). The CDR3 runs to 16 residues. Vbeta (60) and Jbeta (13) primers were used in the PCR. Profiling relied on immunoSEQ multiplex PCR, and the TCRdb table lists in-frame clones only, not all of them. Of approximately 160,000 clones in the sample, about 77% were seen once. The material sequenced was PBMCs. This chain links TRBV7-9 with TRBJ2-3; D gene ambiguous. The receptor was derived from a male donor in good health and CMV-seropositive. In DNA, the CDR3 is TGTGCCAGCAGCTTATTACGTCCAGTTGTTTCGGATACGCAGTATTTT. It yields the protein CASSLLRPVVSDTQYF.